This TCR beta chain was sequenced in a study of shared clonotypes between healthy human individuals (dated by TCRdb to about 2020). The study in broad terms: The cohort included a few men and a couple of women between 18 and 49 years of age. Per donor, three plates each were used for CD4 naive and CD4 memory, two for CD8 naive, and one for CD8 memory. The study deeply sequenced blood TCR repertoires of several healthy adults to estimate repertoire size and the extent of clonotype sharing between individuals. To increase sequencing depth and limit assay-specific biases, TCR repertoire library preparation and sequencing were carried out by different laboratories using diverse techniques. Each donor's leukapheresis produced roughly between roughly 0.85 and 10 billion PBMCs.

This clone showed up just once. Its cognate antigen has yet to be identified. Within one base of it there is no much larger clone, and no base qualities were kept. For the CD8 naive samples, CD45RO-negative cells were positively selected for CCR7, yielding a CD45RA+CCR7+ population from which TemRA cells were excluded. Donors were healthy HIV-negative adults with no recently reported acute infections or vaccinations. Every donor was a Caucasian adult living in Nashville, Tennessee, USA. Blood was obtained by leukapheresis, after which PBMCs were separated by Ficoll-Histopaque density gradient centrifugation and cryopreserved in liquid nitrogen vapor phase. Purity and quantity of every magnetically sorted T cell population were checked by analytical flow cytometry. Genomic DNA was isolated from each sorted fraction and quantified by UV absorbance on a Nanodrop 2000c. Using the deep immunoSEQ assay, TCR CDR3 regions were amplified from genomic DNA by multiplex PCR. Extracted genomic DNA from each cell subset was distributed evenly across all wells of several immunoSEQ 96-well plates, and each plate was treated as a replicate. For sorted subsets, approximately 190 ng of genomic DNA, equivalent to around 29,000 T cell genomes, went into each replicate PCR. Purified libraries were measured with a Qubit 3.0 fluorometer, size-checked on a Bioanalyzer 2100, and measured again with the KAPA Library Quantification kit. Each immunoSEQ 96-well plate was sequenced on its own single-read 150-cycle Illumina NextSeq 550 flow cell. Processing in the source paper ran as follows. Because the immunoSEQ output held only junctional sequences and lacked quality scores, the filtering could not match the filtering applied to full-length reads. To assign V/J genes and CDR3, sequences were annotated against IMGT germline references using PyIR, a Python wrapper for IgBLAST v1.9. Reads were removed for weak V/J assignments (E-value above 1e-6), missing CDR3, stop codons, out-of-frame junctions, or ambiguous translated residues. V3J clonotypes were defined by identical inferred V gene, J gene, and CDR3 amino acid sequence. The percentage overlap between two repertoires was calculated by dividing the number of shared unique clonotypes by the size of the smaller repertoire. Three approaches were used to assess repertoire richness: RTK rarefaction, the Chao1 estimator, and Recon v2.1 estimates of unobserved clonotypes. Generation probabilities for all TCRbeta clonotypes obtained by the gDNA method from a handful of donors were computed using OLGA. TCRdb retrieved this table from immuneACCESS and kept in-frame rearrangements only. Not all clones are present; in checked studies, unresolved V genes account for under half, and no reason is known for the remainder. The DNA was the basis for D and trimming; V, J and clone size are from that table. The sample table lists about 2 million clones, roughly 95% of them with a count of one. The ten largest clones add up to approximately 1% of the sample.

V drops 3 bases and J drops 0 bases, leaving 9 bases in between. Measured from the cysteine to the phenylalanine, the CDR3 is 15 residues long. The sequence is cut down to CDR3 DNA, 45 bases in frame from base 1. Taken from the germline V gene, the CDR1 and CDR2 loops are SGHRS and YFSETQ. Study-level results and caveats: Compared with non-shared clonotypes, the clonotypes found in all four sorted-subset donors had higher generation probabilities. The small number of donors limited the genetic and exposure-history diversity represented. Larger estimated clonotype richness was generally found for naive subsets than for memory subsets. Pairwise subsampling led to the expectation that sequencing depth would affect the degree of clonotype sharing among donors. Across a few donors, around 5% of naive CD4, roughly 3.5% of naive CD8, around 2.1% of memory CD4, and under 0.45% of memory CD8 clonotypes were shared. Sampling was restricted to blood, and TCR repertoires in tissue are likely to differ from TCR repertoires in blood. Rarefaction of sorted-subset datasets indicated incomplete sequencing despite the large sequencing depth.

This chain is built from TRBV5-1 and TRBJ2-2; the D gene is perhaps TRBD2, from 5 matching bases. Material: naive CD8+ T cells sorted from blood. The meaning of the sample's cell subset or site label: CD45RA+CCR7+. This clonotype was sampled from a man aged 18 to 29 in good health. CDR3 reads: CASSSTSANTGELFF. The nucleotide sequence reads TGCGCCAGCAGCTCAACTAGTGCGAACACCGGGGAGCTGTTTTTT.